These 18 T cell receptor beta chains share one sample of origin, sequenced in a study of blood T cell repertoires in COVID-19. The data were produced by immunoSEQ multiplex PCR, yet TCRdb's version contains in-frame clones alone and is incomplete. The sample yields around 700,000 clones, 90% seen once. The sample was peripheral blood. These receptors were obtained from a woman aged 18-29 years with acute or convalescent COVID-19.

The chain couples TRBV5-6 to TRBJ1-2; 9 bases agree with TRBD1. V gave up 0 bases and J gave up 1 base; unmatched junction bases: 4. The CDR3 is 16 residues long. Germline V gene sequence: CDR1 SGHDT, CDR2 YYEEEE. CDR3 amino acids: CASSLAGTGNNYGYTF. CDR3 sequence (DNA): TGTGCCAGCAGCTTGGCCGGGACAGGGAATAACTATGGCTACACCTTC.

This rearrangement joins TRBV11-2 to TRBJ2-7, with D possibly TRBD2 on 5 matching bases. The CDR3 has 17 amino acids. The germline CDR1 and CDR2 sequences are SGHAT and FQNNGV. V lost 5 bases, J lost 0 bases, and 20 bases lay in between. CDR3 residues: CASSPHLSSGSSYEQYF. The CDR3 DNA sequence: TGTGCCAGCAGCCCACACCTGAGTTCGGGATCCTCCTACGAGCAGTACTTC. The whole variable domain, filled in from reference TRBV11-2 and TRBJ2-7, reads EAGVAQSPRYKIIEKRQSVAFWCNPISGHATLYWYQQILGQGPKLLIQFQNNGVVDDSQLPKDRFSAERLKGVDSTLKIQPAKLEDSAVYLCASSPHLSSGSSYEQYFGPGTRLTVT.

For the CDR3, the DNA is TGTGCCAGCAGTCCAAGGACAGGGAGATACGAGCAGTACTTC. Translation: CASSPRTGRYEQYF. The J gene is TRBJ2-7, the V gene TRBV28, with 8 positions matching TRBD1. The CDR3 spans 14 residues. The V and J ends lost 5 bases and 4 bases, in that order; junction bases with no gene match: 7. The germline gives CDR1 MDHEN, CDR2 SYDVKM.

The chain uses TRBV10-3 and TRBJ1-3; D gene ambiguous. Germline CDR1 and CDR2: ENHRY and SYGVKD. V was pared by 0 bases and J by 0 bases, with 15 bases between. The length of the CDR3 is 18 residues. CDR3 sequence reads: CAISESLLLTSSGNTIYF. The CDR3 DNA is TGTGCCATCAGTGAGTCCCTTCTACTAACGAGCTCTGGAAACACCATATATTTT.

The V call is TRBV7-2, the J call TRBJ2-1, with 15 bases that match TRBD2. This CDR3 region has 14 residues. After removal of 5 bases from V and 12 bases from J, the junction contained 5 bases not matched to a gene. CDR1 SGHTA and CDR2 FQGNSA come from the germline V gene. CDR3: CASSPEGLAGGQFF. CDR3 sequence (DNA): TGTGCCAGCAGCCCAGAGGGACTAGCGGGGGGGCAGTTCTTC.

The chain uses TRBV5-1 and TRBJ1-2; no firm D call. V was trimmed by 4 bases and J by 2 bases, leaving 6 bases between them. The CDR3 length is 12 residues. The V gene's germline CDR1 is SGHRS and CDR2 YFSETQ. The CDR3 DNA follows: TGCGCCAGCAGCGCAGAAAACTATGGCTACACCTTC. This translates into CASSAENYGYTF.

The gene calls are TRBV27 and TRBJ2-2; 9 nucleotides line up with TRBD1. The CDR3 loop spans 18 amino acids. With V trimmed by 2 bases and J by 4 bases, 11 bases remained unmatched. Germline V gene data show CDR1 as MNHEY and CDR2 as SMNVEV (reference sequence). The CDR3 nucleotides are TGTGCCAGCAGTTTAAGTAGAGGCGGACAGGGGCGCACCGGGGAGCTGTTTTTT. This sequence encodes CASSLSRGGQGRTGELFF.

The chain links TRBV4-3 to TRBJ2-6; the D gene is possibly TRBD1 (5 bases). The CDR3 runs to 16 residues. The V end was cut by 0 bases, the J end by 2 bases, with 8 bases between. Germline-derived CDR1 and CDR2 are LGHNA and YSLEER. CDR3 region: CASSQDLGAGANVLTF. DNA of the CDR3: TGCGCCAGCAGCCAAGATCTAGGGGCTGGGGCCAACGTCCTGACTTTC.

The chain joins TRBV20-1 to TRBJ1-2; no firm D call. This CDR3 contains 15 residues. Germline V lookup: CDR1 DFQATT, CDR2 SNEGSKA (reference sequence). The V and J ends lost 3 bases and 2 bases respectively, with 16 bases between them. CDR3 amino acids: CSASITETRNYGYTF. As DNA, the CDR3 is TGCAGTGCTAGTATAACAGAAACCCGAAACTATGGCTACACCTTC.

The rearrangement joins TRBV2 to TRBJ1-3; D unclear. The V end was cut by 4 bases, the J end by 4 bases, with 8 bases between. The CDR3 is made up of 13 amino acids. CDR1 and CDR2 from the germline V gene are SNHLY and FYNNEI. CDR3 in amino acids: CASSATRGNTIYF. For the CDR3, the DNA is TGTGCCAGCAGTGCAACCAGGGGAAACACCATATATTTT.

The V and J genes are TRBV7-9 and TRBJ2-4; D ambiguous. Germline V CDR1 and CDR2: SEHNR, FQNEAQ (reference sequence). The CDR3 is 16 amino acids. V was cut by 5 bases and J by 0 bases, with 14 bases left in between. CDR3 sequence reads: CASSQGFRVAKNIQYF. The CDR3 nucleotides are TGTGCCAGCAGCCAAGGTTTCCGGGTAGCCAAAAACATTCAGTACTTC.

The chain uses TRBV4-1 and TRBJ1-6, with a possible D match to TRBD1 (6 bases). CDR1 is MGHRA, CDR2 YSYEKL, per germline. The CDR3 has 14 residues. V lost 0 bases and J 8 bases, leaving 8 bases between the germline ends. CDR3 sequence (DNA): TGCGCCAGCAGCCAAGATAGACAGGATTCACCCCTCCACTTT. Amino acid sequence: CASSQDRQDSPLHF.

The chain recombines TRBV2 with TRBJ2-5, with TRBD2 as a possible D gene (6 bases). V was shortened by 2 bases and J by 2 bases, with 9 bases between the two germline ends. Germline-derived CDR1 and CDR2 are SNHLY and FYNNEI. There are 14 residues in the CDR3. The CDR3 coding sequence is TGTGCCAGCAGTGAATACGGGGGACAAGAGACCCAGTACTTC. Its translation: CASSEYGGQETQYF.

The genes are TRBV29-1 and TRBJ1-2, with 9 bases fitting TRBD1. J was trimmed by 7 bases and V by 3 bases; bases with no gene match: 6. Germline V lookup: CDR1 SQVTM, CDR2 ANQGSEA. The CDR3 totals 13 residues. CDR3 in amino acids: CSVEGQGLGGYTF. In nucleotides, the CDR3 is TGCAGCGTTGAGGGACAGGGATTAGGTGGCTACACCTTC. Based on the CDR3 plus reference TRBV29-1 and TRBJ1-2, the full variable domain is SAVISQKPSRDICQRGTSLTIQCQVDSQVTMMFWYRQQPGQSLTLIATANQGSEATYESGFVIDKFPISRPNLTFSTLTVSNMSPEDSSIYLCSVEGQGLGGYTFGSGTRLTVV.

The rearrangement uses TRBV19 and TRBJ1-1; tentative D call: TRBD1 (5 bases). Germline V gene data show CDR1 as LNHDA and CDR2 as SQIVND (reference sequence). CDR3 length: 11 residues. V lost 10 bases and J 3 bases, leaving 9 bases between the germline ends. The CDR3 reads CAIQADTEAFF. The CDR3 coding sequence is TGTGCCATACAGGCGGACACTGAAGCTTTCTTT. Full variable domain (remainder filled in from reference TRBV19 and TRBJ1-1): DGGITQSPKYLFRKEGQNVTLSCEQNLNHDAMYWYRQDPGQGLRLIYYSQIVNDFQKGDIAEGYSVSREKKESFPLTVTSAQKNPTAFYLCAIQADTEAFFGQGTRLTVV.

This chain connects TRBV3-1 (or the pseudogene TRBV3-2) to TRBJ2-5, with 9 bases aligning to TRBD2. The length of the CDR3 is 17 residues. Germline CDR1 reads LGHDT; CDR2 reads YNNKEL (reference sequence). V was pared by 3 bases and J by 2 bases, with 10 bases of the junction left unmatched. Written as DNA, the CDR3 is TGTGCCAGCAGCCACCCCGCGGGGGGGTTATATCAAGAGACCCAGTACTTC. This sequence encodes CASSHPAGGLYQETQYF.

The genes are TRBV2 and TRBJ1-2, with TRBD1 matching over 7 bases. The V gene end was trimmed by 7 bases and the J gene end by 2 bases; junction bases not matched to a gene: 7. The CDR3 runs 14 residues. The germline V gene has CDR1 SNHLY and CDR2 FYNNEI. The CDR3 sequence is CASIPGGDNYGYTF. Here the CDR3 DNA reads TGTGCCAGCATTCCAGGGGGTGACAACTATGGCTACACCTTC. The variable domain in full, completed from reference TRBV2 and TRBJ1-2, reads EPEVTQTPSHQVTQMGQEVILRCVPISNHLYFYWYRQILGQKVEFLVSFYNNEISEKSEIFDDQFSVERPDGSNFTLKIRSTKLEDSAMYFCASIPGGDNYGYTFGSGTRLTVV.

The chain employs TRBV12-5 and TRBJ1-2; tentative D call: TRBD1 (6 bases). V gave up 5 bases and J gave up 6 bases, with 16 bases separating them. Germline CDR1 reads LGHNT; CDR2 reads FRNRAP. The CDR3 is made up of 14 amino acids. CDR3: CASGLDRRFDGYTF. In DNA form, the CDR3 reads TGTGCTAGTGGTCTGGACAGAAGGTTCGATGGCTACACCTTC.